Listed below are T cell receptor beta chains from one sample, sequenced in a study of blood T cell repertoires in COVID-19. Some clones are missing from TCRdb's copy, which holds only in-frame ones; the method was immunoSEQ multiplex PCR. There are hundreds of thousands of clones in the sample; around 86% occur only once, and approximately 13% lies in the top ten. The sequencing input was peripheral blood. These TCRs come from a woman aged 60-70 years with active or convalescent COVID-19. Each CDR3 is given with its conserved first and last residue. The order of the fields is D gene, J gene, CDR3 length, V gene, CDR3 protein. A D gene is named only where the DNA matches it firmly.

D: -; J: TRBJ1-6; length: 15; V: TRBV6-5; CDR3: CASSLQGALNSPLHF
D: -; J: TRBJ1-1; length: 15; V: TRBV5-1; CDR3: CASSLGTGWNTEAFF
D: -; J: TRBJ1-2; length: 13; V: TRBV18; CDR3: CASSLALTVGYTF
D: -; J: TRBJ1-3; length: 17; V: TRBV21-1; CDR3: CASSSRISGQQGNTIYF
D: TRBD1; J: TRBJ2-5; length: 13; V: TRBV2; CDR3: CASSMDRAETQYF
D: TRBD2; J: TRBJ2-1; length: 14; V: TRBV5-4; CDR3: CASSRLAGGQEQFF
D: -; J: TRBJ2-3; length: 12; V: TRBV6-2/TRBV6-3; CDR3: CASSYATDTQYF
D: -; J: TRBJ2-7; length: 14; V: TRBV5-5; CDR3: CASSFGGSGREQYF
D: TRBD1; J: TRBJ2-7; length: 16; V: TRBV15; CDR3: CATSREGQGTTYEQYF
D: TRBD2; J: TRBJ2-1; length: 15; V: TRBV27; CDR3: CASSSWGDYLVEQFF
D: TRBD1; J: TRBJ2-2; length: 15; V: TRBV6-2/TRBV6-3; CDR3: CASSPGQSNTGELFF
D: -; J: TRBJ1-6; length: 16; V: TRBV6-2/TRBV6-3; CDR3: CASSWGLQGNNSPLHF
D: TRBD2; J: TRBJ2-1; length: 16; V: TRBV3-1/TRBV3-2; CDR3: CASSQVGRGGDNEQFF
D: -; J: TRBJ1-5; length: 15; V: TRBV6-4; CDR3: CASWRQSWSNQPQHF
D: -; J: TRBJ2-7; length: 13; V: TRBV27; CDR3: CASSLSVTGQQYF
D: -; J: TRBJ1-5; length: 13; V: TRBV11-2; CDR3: CASSLGGYQPQHF
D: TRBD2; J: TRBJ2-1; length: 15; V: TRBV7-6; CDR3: CASSPLAGGYNEQFF
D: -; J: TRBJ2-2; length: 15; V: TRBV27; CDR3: CASFYFPSNTGELFF
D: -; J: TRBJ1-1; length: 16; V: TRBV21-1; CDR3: CASSALDGPRFDEAFF
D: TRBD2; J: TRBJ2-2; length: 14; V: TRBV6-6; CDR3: CASSYSGVGGELFF
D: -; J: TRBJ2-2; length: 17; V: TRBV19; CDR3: CASSLPPMAGATGELFF
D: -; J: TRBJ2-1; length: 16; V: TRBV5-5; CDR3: CASSLGPGPTGNEQFF
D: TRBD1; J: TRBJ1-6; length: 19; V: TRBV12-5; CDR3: CASGFTTGQGSSYNSPLHF
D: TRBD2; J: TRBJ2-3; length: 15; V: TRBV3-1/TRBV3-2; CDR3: CASRHTGSGGDTQYF
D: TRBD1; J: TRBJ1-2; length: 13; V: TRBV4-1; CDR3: CASSQGTGDGYTF
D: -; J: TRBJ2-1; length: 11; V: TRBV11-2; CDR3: CASSASNEQFF
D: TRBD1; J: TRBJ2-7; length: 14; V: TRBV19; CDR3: CASSGQGSYYEQYF
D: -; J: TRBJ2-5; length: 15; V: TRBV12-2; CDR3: CASGGGPDHQETQYF
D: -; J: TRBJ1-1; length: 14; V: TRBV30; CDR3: CAWSWGGVGTEAFF
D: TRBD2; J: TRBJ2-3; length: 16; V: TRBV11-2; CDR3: CASSPSPSGGINTQYF
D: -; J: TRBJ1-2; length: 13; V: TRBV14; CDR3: CASSQEASYGYTF
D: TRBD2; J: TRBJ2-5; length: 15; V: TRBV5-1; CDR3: CASSPRAGGEETQYF
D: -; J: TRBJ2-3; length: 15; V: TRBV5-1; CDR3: CASSRPIGGTDTQYF
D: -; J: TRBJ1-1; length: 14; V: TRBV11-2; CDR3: CASSPGLSGTEAFF
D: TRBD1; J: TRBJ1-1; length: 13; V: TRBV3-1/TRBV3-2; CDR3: CASSLQGAFEAFF
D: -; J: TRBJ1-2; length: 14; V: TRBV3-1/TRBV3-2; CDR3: CASSQAPGFYGYTF
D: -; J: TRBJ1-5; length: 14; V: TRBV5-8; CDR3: CASSFSQGNQPQHF